These 5 T cell receptor beta chains were sequenced from one sample in a study of blood T cell repertoires in COVID-19. Repertoires were generated with immunoSEQ multiplex PCR, while TCRdb's copy carries only in-frame clones and drops some. The sample shows roughly 260,000 clones, approximately 91% of them seen only once. Sequenced: peripheral blood. The receptors originated from a woman in her thirties or forties who had recovered from COVID-19.

This clone appeared once. The chain joins TRBV3-1 (or the pseudogene TRBV3-2) to TRBJ1-3; 9 nucleotides match TRBD1. The germline V gene encodes CDR1 LGHDT and CDR2 YNNKEL (reference sequence). V shed 1 base and J 3 bases; nucleotides not matched to a gene: 1. This CDR3 comprises 15 residues. The CDR3 is CASSQGGQGGNTIYF. The CDR3 DNA reads TGTGCCAGCAGCCAAGGGGGACAGGGTGGAAACACCATATATTTT.

The chain uses TRBV6-5 and TRBJ2-7, with D possibly TRBD2 on 6 matching bases. The CDR3 length is 15 residues. Germline CDR1 is MNHEY and CDR2 is SVGAGI. The V gene lost 5 bases and the J gene lost 3 bases, with 17 bases spanning the gap. CDR3 residues: CASSPLRRGGYEQYF. CDR3 in DNA: TGTGCCAGCAGTCCTCTCCGTAGGGGAGGCTACGAGCAGTACTTC.

The chain joins TRBV3-1 (or the pseudogene TRBV3-2) to TRBJ2-3; 15 nucleotides align to TRBD2. The CDR3 runs to 18 residues. The germline V gene encodes CDR1 LGHDT and CDR2 YNNKEL (reference sequence). Germline trimming cut 4 bases from V and 0 bases from J; bases unmatched to any gene: 5. DNA of the CDR3: TGTGCCAGCAGCCGGTGGACTAGCGGGGGGGGGAGCACAGATACGCAGTATTTT. This sequence encodes CASSRWTSGGGSTDTQYF.

This clone was counted a single time. The rearrangement uses TRBV15 and TRBJ2-5; tentative D call: TRBD1 (5 bases). The CDR3 is 15 residues long. The V end was cut by 5 bases, the J end by 4 bases, with 17 bases between. Looked up from germline, CDR1 is LNHNV and CDR2 is YYDKDF (reference sequence). The CDR3 bases are TGTGCCACCAGCCCCCTAAAAAAGGGGCGAGAGACCCAGTACTTC. It translates to CATSPLKKGRETQYF.

This clone was recorded only once. This sequence joins TRBV11-3 and TRBJ2-7; TRBD1 matches 7 bases. The V gene's germline CDR1 is SGHNT and CDR2 YENEEA. The CDR3 loop spans 17 amino acids. J was trimmed by 4 bases and V by 4 bases; bases with no gene match: 16. The CDR3: CASSSHSAGDSKYEQYF. The CDR3 coding sequence is TGTGCCAGCAGCTCGCATTCGGCAGGGGACAGCAAGTACGAGCAGTACTTC.